The 30 T cell receptor beta chains given below trace back to one sample, sequenced in a study of blood T cell repertoires in COVID-19. Produced via immunoSEQ multiplex PCR; TCRdb's table is partial and in-frame only. The sample has roughly 200,000 clones, about 80% seen once; the top ten hold less than 2%. The specimen was peripheral blood. These receptors were taken from a human donor in a cohort sampled during active COVID-19.

The rearrangement uses TRBV5-8 and TRBJ2-5; 8 nucleotides match TRBD2. V lost 0 bases, J lost 5 bases, and 3 bases stayed unmatched. The CDR3 totals 14 residues. Germline loops: CDR1 SGHTS, CDR2 YDEGEE. CDR3 residues: CASSLERGRETQYF. CDR3 in DNA: TGTGCCAGCAGCTTGGAGCGGGGGAGGGAGACCCAGTACTTC.

The CDR3 DNA reads as TGTGCCAGTAGTATACGGACAGGGCACACCGGGGAGCTGTTTTTT. Its translation: CASSIRTGHTGELFF. The chain couples TRBV19 to TRBJ2-2; 8 bases are a match to TRBD1. This CDR3 has 15 amino acids. Germline trimming cut 2 bases from V and 3 bases from J; bases unmatched to any gene: 2. CDR1 and CDR2 from the germline V gene are LNHDA and SQIVND (reference sequence).

V usage is TRBV6-6 and J usage is TRBJ1-2, with TRBD1 matching 7 bases. The germline CDR1 and CDR2 sequences are MNHNY and SVGAGI (reference sequence). Losses at the gene ends were 6 bases for V and 7 bases for J; bases not matched to a gene: 11. This CDR3 is 14 amino acids long. The CDR3 nucleotides read TGTGCCAGCAGCCTCGTAGGGGGCAACCTTGGCTACACCTTC. Residues: CASSLVGGNLGYTF.

The chain carries TRBV6-2 or TRBV6-3 and TRBJ2-7; no definite D call. This CDR3 is built from 14 residues. V gave up 2 bases and J gave up 5 bases, with 13 bases separating them. Germline V gene lookup returns CDR1 MNHEY and CDR2 SVGEGT. The CDR3 DNA is TGTGCCAGCAGTTACGTCCCCAGGTCGGACGAGCAGTACTTC. Translation: CASSYVPRSDEQYF.

The chain has TRBV5-1 and TRBJ2-7, with 7 bases matching TRBD1. Germline V CDR1 and CDR2: SGHRS, YFSETQ. The CDR3 loop spans 14 amino acids. V dropped 4 bases and J dropped 6; count of bases not matched to a gene: 10. In nucleotides, the CDR3 is TGCGCCAGCAGCCCGGACAGGATGGGGGTCGAGCAGTACTTC. Residues: CASSPDRMGVEQYF.

In this sample, this clone turned up once. The V call is TRBV7-2, the J call TRBJ2-1; possible D gene TRBD2, 5 bases. Trimming took 7 bases from V and 0 from J, leaving 16 bases between them. CDR3 length: 16 residues. Germline loops: CDR1 SGHTA, CDR2 FQGNSA. The CDR3 reads CASTDGGHPSYNEQFF. In nucleotides, the CDR3 is TGTGCCAGCACGGACGGCGGGCACCCCTCCTACAATGAGCAGTTCTTC.

The V and J genes are TRBV29-1 and TRBJ2-2, with TRBD2 matching 7 bases. This CDR3 is 17 amino acids long. V shed 7 bases, J shed 0 bases, and the junction held 14 bases outside the gene matches. CDR1 is SQVTM, CDR2 ANQGSEA, per germline. CDR3 sequence reads: CSASSLGGTANTGELFF. As DNA, the CDR3 is TGCAGCGCCTCCTCACTCGGGGGGACCGCGAACACCGGGGAGCTGTTTTTT.

The V gene is TRBV15, the J gene TRBJ1-5; 11 positions agree with TRBD1. The V and J ends lost 5 bases and 5 bases, in that order; junction bases with no gene match: 2. From germline, CDR1 is LNHNV and CDR2 YYDKDF (reference sequence). This CDR3 contains 14 residues. CDR3 residues: CATSEGQGDQPQHF. The CDR3 DNA reads TGTGCCACCAGCGAGGGACAGGGGGATCAGCCCCAGCATTTT.

V usage is TRBV6-2 or TRBV6-3 and J usage is TRBJ2-7; TRBD1 matches at 7 bases. The CDR3 has 16 amino acids. Trimming took 6 bases from V and 2 from J; bases not matched to a gene: 13. Germline loops: CDR1 MNHEY, CDR2 SVGEGT. CDR3 in amino acids: CASSPQDRVGTYEQYF. For the CDR3, the DNA is TGTGCCAGCAGCCCCCAAGACAGGGTTGGTACCTACGAGCAGTACTTC.

The V call is TRBV18, the J call TRBJ2-5; possible D gene TRBD2, 5 bases. Germline CDR1 and CDR2: KGHSH and LQKENI. The CDR3 is 15 residues long. Trimming removed 6 bases from V and 0 bases from J, with 14 bases in between. The CDR3 is CASSRPGGYQETQYF. As DNA, the CDR3 is TGTGCCAGCTCCCGACCGGGCGGGTACCAAGAGACCCAGTACTTC.

The V call is TRBV27, the J call TRBJ2-7; D not resolved. The CDR3 is 14 residues long. Trimming left V 5 bases short and J 2 bases short, with 13 bases between. The V gene's germline CDR1 is MNHEY and CDR2 SMNVEV (reference sequence). The CDR3 sequence: CASSPFSPTYEQYF. The CDR3 DNA follows: TGTGCCAGCAGTCCATTTAGTCCAACCTACGAGCAGTACTTC.

This clone has a single count. The gene calls are TRBV6-5 and TRBJ2-7; 8 nucleotides line up with TRBD1. The V gene's germline CDR1 is MNHEY and CDR2 SVGAGI. There are 15 residues in the CDR3. J lost 0 bases, V lost 6 bases, and 7 bases had no gene match. CDR3: CASSIGTGRSYEQYF. CDR3 DNA: TGTGCCAGCAGCATTGGGACAGGCCGCTCCTACGAGCAGTACTTC.

The chain carries TRBV4-1 and TRBJ2-5; TRBD2 matches 10 bases. The CDR3 length is 15 residues. The trim removed 4 bases at V and 5 bases at J, leaving 7 bases unmatched. Germline values: CDR1 MGHRA, CDR2 YSYEKL. For the CDR3, the DNA is TGCGCCAGCAGCCTGAGCGGGGGGGCCGTTGAGACCCAGTACTTC. It codes for CASSLSGGAVETQYF.

V is TRBV15 and J is TRBJ2-1; TRBD2 might be the D (7 bases). Trimming took 0 bases from V and 0 from J, leaving 21 bases between them. CDR3 size: 20 residues. Germline V gives CDR1 LNHNV, CDR2 YYDKDF (reference sequence). The CDR3 region has the DNA TGTGCCACCAGCAGAGATACCCCCTGGGGGCGGGGGAGCTCCTACAATGAGCAGTTCTTC. This translates into CATSRDTPWGRGSSYNEQFF.

This clone was picked up a small number of times. The chain uses TRBV5-1 and TRBJ1-1; 7 nucleotides agree with TRBD1. CDR3 length equals 15 residues. CDR1 and CDR2 (germline): SGHRS, YFSETQ. The trim removed 0 bases at V and 3 bases at J, leaving 5 bases unmatched. CDR3 bases: TGCGCCAGCAGCTTGGATACAGGGGTGGACACTGAAGCTTTCTTT. This sequence encodes CASSLDTGVDTEAFF.

This sequence joins TRBV24-1 and TRBJ2-1; 7 bases align to TRBD2. Germline-derived CDR1 and CDR2 are KGHDR and SFDVKD. The V segment lost 5 bases and the J segment 6 bases; nucleotides outside the gene matches: 15. The CDR3 sequence is 17 residues long. DNA of the CDR3: TGTGCCACCAGTGCCACCAGAGATGTGGGGGGGATCAATGAGCAGTTCTTC. Encoded protein: CATSATRDVGGINEQFF.

This clone was counted a few times. V and J are TRBV12-3 or TRBV12-4 and TRBJ2-7, with a weak D call TRBD2 (6 bases). The V end was cut by 5 bases, the J end by 3 bases, with 11 bases between. CDR3 length: 13 amino acids. The CDR3 region is CASSRGTLYEQYF. CDR3 sequence (DNA): TGTGCCAGCAGTCGCGGGACCCTCTACGAGCAGTACTTC.

The chain combines TRBV18 with TRBJ1-1; perhaps TRBD1 as D (5 bases). Germline CDR1 is KGHSH and CDR2 is LQKENI. V lost 2 bases, J lost 0 bases, and 7 bases lay in between. The CDR3 contains 14 residues. The CDR3 sequence: CASSPDRMNTEAFF. In DNA form, the CDR3 reads TGTGCCAGCTCACCAGACAGAATGAACACTGAAGCTTTCTTT.

In this sample, this clone turned up a few times. The chain is built from TRBV21-1 and TRBJ1-6; TRBD1, as called in the table, went unchecked against the DNA. TRBV21-1 corresponds to a pseudogene. The CDR3 spans 15 residues. The CDR3 spells CASSKGAGGNSPLHF. The CDR3 DNA is TGTGCCAGCAGCAAAGGGGCAGGGGGCAATTCACCCCTCCACTTT.

The J gene is TRBJ1-2, the V gene TRBV7-9; TRBD1 aligns across 8 bases. Unmatched junction bases numbered 2, after V lost 2 bases and J lost 6 bases. Per germline, CDR1 SEHNR and CDR2 FQNEAQ (reference sequence). The CDR3 consists of 13 residues. The CDR3 nucleotides are TGTGCCAGCAGCTTATTGACAGGGGATGGCTACACCTTC. The encoded protein is CASSLLTGDGYTF.

This clone was recorded a few times. This rearrangement joins TRBV5-5 to TRBJ2-7; 9 bases map to TRBD1. Germline assignment: CDR1 SGHKS and CDR2 YYEKEE (reference sequence). CDR3 size: 13 residues. The J segment lost 2 bases and the V segment lost 3 bases, leaving 0 bases of the junction unmatched. CDR3 sequence (DNA): TGTGCCAGCAGCTGGGACAGGGCCTACGAGCAGTACTTC. This sequence encodes CASSWDRAYEQYF. Full variable domain (remainder filled in from reference TRBV5-5 and TRBJ2-7): DAGVTQSPTHLIKTRGQQVTLRCSPISGHKSVSWYQQVLGQGPQFIFQYYEKEERGRGNFPDRFSARQFPNYSSELNVNALLLGDSALYLCASSWDRAYEQYFGPGTRLTVT.

Points on this clone: At the DNA level, this CDR3 is encoded by other sequences in the same sample as well. The V and J genes are TRBV5-1 and TRBJ2-7; TRBD1 aligns across 8 bases. The CDR3 is 14 residues long. Per the germline V gene, CDR1 is SGHRS and CDR2 is YFSETQ. Germline trimming cut 4 bases from V and 0 bases from J; bases unmatched to any gene: 3. CDR3 in amino acids: CASSPGTGSYEQYF. The DNA for the CDR3 is TGCGCCAGCAGCCCCGGGACAGGCTCCTACGAGCAGTACTTC.

J is TRBJ2-2 and V is TRBV6-6; 8 bases line up with TRBD1. This CDR3 comprises 15 residues. The germline CDR1 and CDR2 sequences are MNHNY and SVGAGI (reference sequence). The ends lost 6 bases at V and 6 bases at J; junction bases unmatched: 9. In DNA form, the CDR3 reads TGTGCCAGCAGGGATCTGGGACAGGCAGCCGGGGAGCTGTTTTTT. Amino acids: CASRDLGQAAGELFF.

The chain carries TRBV3-1 (or the pseudogene TRBV3-2) and TRBJ2-1; 9 nucleotides match TRBD2. The CDR3 runs 17 residues. V dropped 0 bases and J dropped 8; count of bases not matched to a gene: 11. The germline CDR1 and CDR2 sequences are LGHDT and YNNKEL (reference sequence). The CDR3 sequence: CASSQDRSLAGVDEQFF. CDR3 bases: TGTGCCAGCAGCCAAGATCGTTCTTTAGCGGGAGTTGATGAGCAGTTCTTC.

The V call is TRBV6-4, the J call TRBJ2-7; no clear D gene. Germline V CDR1 and CDR2: MRHNA, SNTAGT. This CDR3 region has 11 residues. Trimming left V 7 bases short and J 2 bases short, with 6 bases between. For the CDR3, the DNA is TGTGCCAGCACTGCAGCCTACGAGCAGTACTTC. Translated, it gives CASTAAYEQYF.

V usage is TRBV7-2 and J usage is TRBJ1-1; D is ambiguous. CDR1 is SGHTA and CDR2 is FQGNSA in the germline V gene. The V end lost 4 bases, the J end lost 1 base, and 10 bases lay between the germline ends. The CDR3 consists of 14 residues. CDR3 bases: TGTGCCAGCAGCTCGTCATACAGGAACACTGAAGCTTTCTTT. It codes for CASSSSYRNTEAFF.

CDR3 in DNA: TGTGCCAGCAGCTTAGCGAGCGGGAGCTTACAAGAGACCCAGTACTTC. It specifies CASSLASGSLQETQYF. The chain links TRBV7-9 to TRBJ2-5, with 8 bases fitting TRBD2. The germline V gene has CDR1 SEHNR and CDR2 FQNEAQ (reference sequence). With V trimmed by 0 bases and J by 2 bases, 5 bases remained unmatched. This CDR3 is 16 amino acids long.

The rearrangement links TRBV6-4 to TRBJ2-3; 12 positions agree with TRBD2. Germline-derived CDR1 and CDR2 are MRHNA and SNTAGT. The V segment lost 4 bases and the J segment 3 bases; nucleotides outside the gene matches: 5. The CDR3 covers 16 residues. CDR3 amino acids: CASSGSSGGETDTQYF. In nucleotides, the CDR3 is TGTGCCAGCAGTGGGTCTAGCGGGGGGGAGACAGATACGCAGTATTTT.

This chain links TRBV7-2 with TRBJ2-7; 10 bases align to TRBD1. The V gene end was trimmed by 4 bases and the J gene end by 2 bases; junction bases not matched to a gene: 5. The germline gives CDR1 SGHTA, CDR2 FQGNSA. The CDR3 runs to 15 residues. In DNA form, the CDR3 reads TGTGCCAGCAGCTCCCGACAGGGGGCGACCTACGAGCAGTACTTC. It yields the protein CASSSRQGATYEQYF.

The genes are TRBV5-6 and TRBJ2-7; D is possibly TRBD1 (5 bases). The CDR3 covers 13 residues. Germline V gene data show CDR1 as SGHDT and CDR2 as YYEEEE. Trimming stripped 4 bases from V and 0 bases from J, with 8 bases between. The CDR3 sequence is CASSPDSSYEQYF. As DNA, the CDR3 is TGTGCCAGCAGCCCTGACAGCTCCTACGAGCAGTACTTC.